A selection of T cell receptor beta chains follows, all from one sample in a study of CD8 T cells in Susac syndrome. TCRdb used MiXCR to reprocess the immunoSEQ multiplex PCR reads, holding one entry per CDR3 protein. The table has around 170,000 distinct CDR3 sequences, nearly 97% seen once. Sequenced sample: CD4+ T cells from PBMCs. Every receptor here comes from a human donor with Susac syndrome. The CDR3 runs from the conserved cysteine through the conserved F or W. Each record gives: clone size, D gene, V gene, J gene, CDR3 protein, CDR3 DNA. The D gene is left open where the match is weak. Not every row has a clone size; where given, it reads once, few, many or a size class.

>.|.|TRBV18|TRBJ1-1
CASSPQWGLNTEAFF
TGTGCCAGCTCACCACAATGGGGCCTGAACACTGAAGCTTTCTTT
>.|.|TRBV20-1|TRBJ2-1
CSALSGELNYNEQFF
TGCAGTGCCCTTAGCGGCGAATTAAACTACAATGAGCAGTTCTTC
>once|TRBD2|TRBV7-2|TRBJ2-3
CASSLQLGGTDTQYF
TGTGCCAGCAGCTTACAACTGGGGGGGACAGATACGCAGTATTTT
>.|TRBD2|TRBV3-1|TRBJ2-3
CASSQDSSGGASTDTQYF
TGTGCCAGCAGCCAAGATTCTAGCGGGGGGGCTAGCACAGATACGCAGTATTTT
>.|.|TRBV7-9|TRBJ1-1
CASSLEGPTEAFF
TGTGCCAGCAGCTTAGAGGGTCCCACTGAAGCTTTCTTT
>.|.|TRBV29-1|TRBJ2-7
CSVVVIWRGYEQYF
TGCAGCGTTGTAGTGATTTGGAGAGGCTACGAGCAGTACTTC
>.|.|TRBV20-1|TRBJ2-3
CSARAYRGGPTDTQYF
TGCAGTGCTAGAGCCTATAGAGGGGGGCCCACAGATACGCAGTATTTT
>.|.|TRBV29-1|TRBJ2-2
CSVLGRRSTGELFF
TGCAGCGTTCTCGGACGGAGGTCCACCGGGGAGCTGTTTTTT
>.|TRBD2|TRBV7-3|TRBJ2-3
CASSPGLAITDTQYF
TGTGCCAGCAGCCCGGGACTAGCGATCACAGATACGCAGTATTTT
>few|.|TRBV12-3/TRBV12-4|TRBJ2-7
CASSFGGYEQYF
TGTGCCAGCAGTTTTGGCGGCTACGAGCAGTACTTC
>.|TRBD1|TRBV15|TRBJ1-1
CATSRDLRGRATEAFF
TGTGCCACCAGCAGAGATCTCAGGGGGCGGGCCACTGAAGCTTTCTTT